This T cell receptor (beta chain) was recovered during a study of cytomegalovirus exposure and HLA in healthy donors. The overall study: Early released data comprised tens of millions of unique TCRs from HLA-typed donors.

It was with 60 Vbeta and 13 Jbeta primers that the PCR ran. Sequencing used immunoSEQ multiplex PCR; TCRdb keeps in-frame clones, though not all of them. Among approximately 160,000 clones listed, 80% were seen once. Germline assignment: CDR1 MNHEY and CDR2 SMNVEV (reference sequence). This CDR3 has 13 amino acids. V was clipped by 6 bases and J by 1 base, with 9 bases between them. About this clone itself: Its target is unknown. Different DNA sequences within this sample yield the same CDR3.

Participants comprised healthy donors of bone marrow. The study, taken as a whole, reports: The authors enumerated roughly 160 TCR beta chains as linked to cytomegalovirus. Information on immune exposure was restricted to one variable (CMV serostatus).

The TCR comes from a man aged 25 to 40 in good health and CMV-seropositive. The rearrangement joins TRBV27 to TRBJ1-1; no clear D. Sequences were obtained from PBMCs. The CDR3 nucleotides read TGTGCCAGCAGCCTAGGTCGGAACACTGAAGCTTTCTTT. Residues: CASSLGRNTEAFF.